This entry concerns a single T cell receptor (beta chain). Only in-frame clones appear in the TCRdb table, and some are missing; sequencing was by immunoSEQ multiplex PCR. This repertoire shows about 340,000 clones, around 91% found once; its top ten account for roughly 3.3%. The data are from a study of blood T cell repertoires in COVID-19. About the research overall: Material from acute and convalescent COVID-19 was sourced from the United States, Italy and Spain. Nucleic acid was either cDNA or gDNA, and it came from T cells, B-cell-depleted T cells, or PBMCs.

V was pared by 5 bases and J by 6 bases, with 6 bases of the junction left unmatched. Germline V gene lookup returns CDR1 SGHNT and CDR2 YENEEA. This CDR3 region has 16 residues. The J gene is TRBJ2-2, the V gene TRBV11-3, with TRBD2 matching 13 bases. The sample taken for sequencing was peripheral blood. The clonotype originates from a woman under 30 who had recovered from COVID-19. CDR3 loop: CASSPGTSGRAGELFF. CDR3 nucleotide sequence: TGTGCCAGCAGCCCCGGAACTAGCGGGAGGGCCGGGGAGCTGTTTTTT.